These 15 T cell receptor beta chains were sequenced from one sample in a study of blood T cell repertoires in COVID-19. Data came from immunoSEQ multiplex PCR; TCRdb stores just in-frame clones and leaves some out. Found here are 130,000 to 150,000 clones, 80% of them singletons; the top ten hold over 10%. Sequenced: peripheral blood. These receptor sequences come from a man aged 60 to 69 with active or convalescent COVID-19.

The chain combines TRBV6-5 with TRBJ1-1, with 9 bases that match TRBD1. The V and J ends lost 2 bases and 4 bases, in that order; junction bases with no gene match: 2. Per the germline V gene, CDR1 is MNHEY and CDR2 is SVGAGI. This CDR3 is 14 amino acids long. CDR3 residues: CASSYGTGITEAFF. The CDR3 DNA is TGTGCCAGCAGTTACGGGACAGGGATCACTGAAGCTTTCTTT.

V and J are TRBV5-1 and TRBJ1-1, with 7 bases matching TRBD1. The CDR3 has 14 residues. V lost 4 bases, J lost 1 base, and 4 bases stayed unmatched. CDR1 SGHRS and CDR2 YFSETQ come from the germline V gene. CDR3 bases: TGCGCCAGCAGCCTGACAGGGTGGAACACTGAAGCTTTCTTT. Its translation is CASSLTGWNTEAFF.

The chain uses TRBV10-3 and TRBJ1-2; the match to TRBD1 covers 7 bases. V lost 0 bases, J lost 8 bases, and 6 bases stayed unmatched. Germline V CDR1 and CDR2: ENHRY, SYGVKD. The CDR3 has 14 amino acids. In DNA, the CDR3 is TGTGCCATCAGTGAGTCCGGAGGGGGCAAGGGCTACACCTTC. It is translated as CAISESGGGKGYTF.

The rearrangement links TRBV9 to TRBJ1-1; no clear D. CDR3 length: 12 residues. The ends were cut back, 4 bases at V and 9 bases at J, with 13 bases in the middle. CDR1 is SGDLS and CDR2 is YYNGEE in the germline V gene. The CDR3 loop reads CASSPRGEKAFF. The CDR3, as DNA: TGTGCCAGCAGCCCCCGCGGGGAGAAAGCTTTCTTT.

This rearrangement joins TRBV6-5 to TRBJ1-2; D is possibly TRBD1 (5 bases). The CDR3 contains 14 residues. Germline V CDR1 and CDR2: MNHEY, SVGAGI. Trimming pared 8 bases from V and 3 bases from J, leaving 16 bases between. This CDR3 reads CASGRQGGYYGYTF. The CDR3 nucleotides read TGTGCCAGCGGTCGTCAGGGAGGGTACTATGGCTACACCTTC.

The rearrangement links TRBV4-2 to TRBJ2-5; D not resolved. The CDR3 sequence is 13 residues long. Germline values: CDR1 LGHNA, CDR2 YNFKEQ. The germline V and J ends were trimmed by 5 bases and 0 bases, with 7 bases remaining between them. CDR3 nucleotide sequence: TGTGCCAGCAGCACCGGGTACCAAGAGACCCAGTACTTC. Its translation: CASSTGYQETQYF.

The chain has TRBV29-1 and TRBJ2-6; D is perhaps TRBD2 (6 bases). The CDR3 extends over 15 amino acids. The germline V gene has CDR1 SQVTM and CDR2 ANQGSEA. V lost 4 bases and J 2 bases, leaving 12 bases between the germline ends. The CDR3 spells CSVVGGAAGANVLTF. Here the CDR3 DNA reads TGCAGCGTTGTCGGGGGAGCTGCTGGGGCCAACGTCCTGACTTTC.

The rearrangement links TRBV29-1 to TRBJ2-2, with 10 bases fitting TRBD1. With 8 bases clipped from V and 3 bases from J, the junction kept 3 bases outside the gene matches. The CDR3 extends over 13 amino acids. The germline gives CDR1 SQVTM, CDR2 ANQGSEA. The CDR3 is CSSGTGDTGELFF. CDR3 in DNA: TGCAGCTCAGGGACAGGGGACACCGGGGAGCTGTTTTTT.

This clone was recorded once. The genes are TRBV30 and TRBJ1-2; 10 nucleotides line up with TRBD1. V shed 4 bases and J 8 bases; nucleotides not matched to a gene: 7. From germline, CDR1 is GTSNPN and CDR2 SVGIG (reference sequence). CDR3 length equals 13 residues. This chain's CDR3 is CAWNHGQGDGYTF. The CDR3 nucleotides read TGTGCCTGGAACCATGGACAGGGGGACGGCTACACCTTC.

The V gene is TRBV9, the J gene TRBJ2-2, with 7 bases that match TRBD2. Trimming cost V 4 bases and J 1 base; bases outside gene matches: 13. Germline CDR1 and CDR2: SGDLS and YYNGEE. CDR3 length: 18 residues. CDR3 nucleotides: TGTGCCAGCAGCCCCCCGGGGAGGGTTGGGCTGAACACCGGGGAGCTGTTTTTT. This gives the protein CASSPPGRVGLNTGELFF.

The rearrangement links TRBV28 to TRBJ2-2; D is unresolved. Germline CDR1 and CDR2: MDHEN and SYDVKM. This CDR3 contains 15 residues. Trimming shortened V by 3 bases and J by 0 bases, and 8 bases separated the two germline ends. The CDR3 DNA is TGTGCCAGCAGTTTTCACAGACCGAACACCGGGGAGCTGTTTTTT. The encoded protein is CASSFHRPNTGELFF.

The V and J genes are TRBV19 and TRBJ1-5; 8 nucleotides align to TRBD1. The germline CDR1 and CDR2 sequences are LNHDA and SQIVND (reference sequence). The CDR3 consists of 17 residues. Trimming at V came to 4 bases and at J to 2 bases, leaving 10 bases not matched to a gene. This CDR3 is CASSTLSGGQGNQPQHF. DNA of the CDR3: TGTGCCAGTAGTACCCTCTCAGGGGGCCAGGGCAATCAGCCCCAGCATTTT.

In its sample, this clone was seen once. The chain employs TRBV9 and TRBJ2-7; 8 positions agree with TRBD2. The junction had 3 bases not matched to a gene; V was cut back by 1 base and J by 0 bases. The germline V gene has CDR1 SGDLS and CDR2 YYNGEE. The CDR3 loop spans 15 amino acids. CDR3 DNA: TGTGCCAGCAGCGTAAGCGCGGGAGGCTCCTACGAGCAGTACTTC. As protein: CASSVSAGGSYEQYF.

This chain's CDR3 is CASGLVQEGEQFF. DNA for the CDR3: TGTGCTAGTGGTTTGGTACAGGAGGGTGAGCAGTTCTTC. The genes are TRBV12-5 and TRBJ2-1; D may be TRBD2 (6 bases). CDR1 and CDR2 from the germline V gene are LGHNT and FRNRAP. This CDR3 is built from 13 residues. V was trimmed by 0 bases and J by 9 bases, leaving 9 bases between them. The full variable domain, in which reference TRBV12-5 and TRBJ2-1 provide the parts outside the CDR3, is DARVTQTPRHKVTEMGQEVTMRCQPILGHNTVFWYRQTMMQGLELLAYFRNRAPLDDSGMPKDRFSAEMPDATLATLKIQPSEPRDSAVYFCASGLVQEGEQFFGPGTRLTVL.

CDR3 DNA: TGTGCCAGCAGTTTGGGACGGGACAGCCCCTACAATGAGCAGTTCTTC. The encoded protein is CASSLGRDSPYNEQFF. The chain links TRBV27 to TRBJ2-1; 7 nucleotides line up with TRBD1. Per germline, CDR1 MNHEY and CDR2 SMNVEV (reference sequence). This CDR3 is built from 16 residues. V lost 3 bases and J lost 2; bases outside the gene matches: 7.